This T cell receptor (beta chain) comes out of a study of cytomegalovirus exposure and HLA in healthy donors. General study findings and limits: A later analysis revealed that TCR association rates differed between HLA loci, peaking at DRB1 and bottoming out at HLA-C.

There are 15 residues in the CDR3. V was clipped by 5 bases and J by 1 base; unmatched bases: 3. Germline lookup yields CDR1 LNHDA and CDR2 SQIVND (reference sequence). Use of 60 Vbeta and 13 Jbeta primers characterized the PCR. TCRdb's copy holds only in-frame clones and misses some; the assay was immunoSEQ multiplex PCR. This table has roughly 240,000 clones, over 75% appearing once. In regard to this clone: Its antigen remains unknown.

The chain combines TRBV19 with TRBJ1-5; 9 positions agree with TRBD1. The receptor's source is a boy aged 5-17 years in good health and CMV-seronegative. The specimen sequenced was PBMCs. CDR3 residues: CASSVQGASNQPQHF. CDR3 coding DNA: TGTGCCAGTAGTGTACAGGGGGCGAGCAATCAGCCCCAGCATTTT. The full variable domain, in which reference TRBV19 and TRBJ1-5 provide the parts outside the CDR3, is DGGITQSPKYLFRKEGQNVTLSCEQNLNHDAMYWYRQDPGQGLRLIYYSQIVNDFQKGDIAEGYSVSREKKESFPLTVTSAQKNPTAFYLCASSVQGASNQPQHFGDGTRLSIL.